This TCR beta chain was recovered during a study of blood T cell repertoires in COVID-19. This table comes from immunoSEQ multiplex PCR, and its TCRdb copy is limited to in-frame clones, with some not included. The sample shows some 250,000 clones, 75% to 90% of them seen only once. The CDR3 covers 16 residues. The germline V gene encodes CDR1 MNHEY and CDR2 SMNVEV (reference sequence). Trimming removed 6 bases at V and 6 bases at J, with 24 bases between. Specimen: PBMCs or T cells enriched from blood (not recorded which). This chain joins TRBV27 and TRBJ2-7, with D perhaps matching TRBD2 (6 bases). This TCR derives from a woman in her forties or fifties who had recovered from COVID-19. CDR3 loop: CASSQAHGTFPLEQYF. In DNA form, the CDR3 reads TGTGCCAGCAGCCAAGCTCACGGGACTTTCCCCCTCGAGCAGTACTTC.